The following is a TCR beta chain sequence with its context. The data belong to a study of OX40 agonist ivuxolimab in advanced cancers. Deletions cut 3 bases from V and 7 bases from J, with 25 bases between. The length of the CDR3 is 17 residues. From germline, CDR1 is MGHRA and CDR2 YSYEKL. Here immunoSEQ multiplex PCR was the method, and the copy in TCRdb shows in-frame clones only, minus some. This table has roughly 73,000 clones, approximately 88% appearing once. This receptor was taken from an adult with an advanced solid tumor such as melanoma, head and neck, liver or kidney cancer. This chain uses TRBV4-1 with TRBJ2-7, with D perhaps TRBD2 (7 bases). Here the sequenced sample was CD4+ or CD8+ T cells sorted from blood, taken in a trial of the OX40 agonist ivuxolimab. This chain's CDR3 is CASSQGIRGGGRGEQYF. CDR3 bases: TGCGCCAGCAGCCAGGGAATTCGGGGCGGGGGCCGTGGGGAGCAGTACTTC.